Below, one T cell receptor beta chain is given with its context. The CDR3 is made up of 16 amino acids. The germline gives CDR1 SGHDT, CDR2 YYEEEE. The ends lost 3 bases at V and 5 bases at J; junction bases unmatched: 9. This entry belongs to a study of blood T cell repertoires in COVID-19. Living in under 30 US areas, the participants were between roughly 18 and 95 years of age. Cohorts were assigned according to the clinical history that participants reported. Exposed enrollees had met someone with a PCR-confirmed or clinician-diagnosed COVID-19 case at some point within the 2 weeks before study entry. Source study methods: Amplification of reference gene primers was used by the study to estimate nucleated cell counts. Some clones are missing from TCRdb's copy, which holds only in-frame ones; the method was immunoSEQ multiplex PCR. V and J calls and clone size are those listed in that table; D and trimming were worked out from the DNA. The table lists about 140,000 clones, more than 80% of them singletons.

The receptor was isolated from a woman younger than 35 who had been exposed to COVID-19. J is TRBJ1-4 and V is TRBV5-6; 8 bases are a match to TRBD1. The sample was PBMCs or T cells enriched from blood (not recorded which). Written as DNA, the CDR3 is TGTGCCAGCAGCTCCAGACAGACAGGGGAAAATGAAAAACTGTTTTTT. Amino acid sequence: CASSSRQTGENEKLFF.